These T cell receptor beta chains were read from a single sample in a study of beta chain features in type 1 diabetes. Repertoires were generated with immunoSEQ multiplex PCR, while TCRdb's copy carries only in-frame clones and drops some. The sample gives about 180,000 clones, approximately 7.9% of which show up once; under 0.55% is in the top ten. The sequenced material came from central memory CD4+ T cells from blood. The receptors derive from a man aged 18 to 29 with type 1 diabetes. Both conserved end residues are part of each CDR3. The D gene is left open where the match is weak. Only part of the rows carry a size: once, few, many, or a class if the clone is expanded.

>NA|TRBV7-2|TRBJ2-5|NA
TGTGCCAGCAGCCCATGGGTCGGGGTAGGGGAGACCCAGTACTTC
CASSPWVGVGETQYF
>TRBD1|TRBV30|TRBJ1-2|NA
TGTGCCTGGCACCGGGACAGACCTTATGGCTACACCTTC
CAWHRDRPYGYTF
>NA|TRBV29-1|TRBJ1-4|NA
TGCAGCGTAAAGAGGGGGTCGGATGAAAAACTGTTTTTT
CSVKRGSDEKLFF
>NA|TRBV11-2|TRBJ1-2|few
TGTGCCAGCAGCTTGACTCTTCCAGGGTCCTATGGCTACACCTTC
CASSLTLPGSYGYTF
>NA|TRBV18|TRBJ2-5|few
TGTGCCAGCTCACCAAGGCTCGGCGGGCAAGAGACCCAGTACTTC
CASSPRLGGQETQYF
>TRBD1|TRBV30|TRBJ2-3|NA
TGTGCCTGGGAACAGGGGGCTCAAGATACGCAGTATTTT
CAWEQGAQDTQYF
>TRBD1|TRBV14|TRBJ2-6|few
TGTGCCAGCAGCCAAGTCCAGGGGGCATCAGGGGCCAACGTCCTGACTTTC
CASSQVQGASGANVLTF
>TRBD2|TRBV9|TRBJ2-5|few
TGTGCCAGCAGCGTAGTTAGCGGGGGACTAGAGACCCAGTACTTC
CASSVVSGGLETQYF
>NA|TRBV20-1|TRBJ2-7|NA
TGCAGTGCTAGTCACAGCTACGAGCAGTACTTC
CSASHSYEQYF
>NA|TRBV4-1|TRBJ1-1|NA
TGCGCCAGCAGCCAAGATCGTCGGGGTGAAGCTTTCTTT
CASSQDRRGEAFF
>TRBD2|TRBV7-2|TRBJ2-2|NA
TGTGCCAGCAGCCCACGACTAGCGACCGGGGAGCTGTTTTTT
CASSPRLATGELFF
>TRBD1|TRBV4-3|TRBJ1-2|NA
TGCGCCAGCAGCCCTTCAACCGGAGACAGGGTAAAAGGCTACACCTTC
CASSPSTGDRVKGYTF
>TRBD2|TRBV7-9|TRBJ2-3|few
TGTGCCAGCAGGCGGACTAGCAGTAGCACAGATACGCAGTATTTT
CASRRTSSSTDTQYF
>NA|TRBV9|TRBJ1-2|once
TGTGCCAGCAGCGCAGAAGGGGCGGGGGGCTATGGCTACACCTTC
CASSAEGAGGYGYTF
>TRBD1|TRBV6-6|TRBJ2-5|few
TGTGCCAGTCGAGAGACAGGGGGGTCGGAGACCCAGTACTTC
CASRETGGSETQYF
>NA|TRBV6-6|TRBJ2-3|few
TGTGCCAGCAGTTACGAGCGGGGCACAGATACGCAGTATTTT
CASSYERGTDTQYF
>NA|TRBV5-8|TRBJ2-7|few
TGTGCCAGCAGCATGACAGGCACCTACGAGCAGTACTTC
CASSMTGTYEQYF
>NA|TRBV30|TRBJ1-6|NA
TGTGCCTGGAGTGTACAGGGCCTCTCCTATAATTCACCCCTCCACTTT
CAWSVQGLSYNSPLHF
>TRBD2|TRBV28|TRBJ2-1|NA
TGTGCCAGCAGTGCACGAACCGGGACTAGCGGCCACAATGAGCAGTTCTTC
CASSARTGTSGHNEQFF
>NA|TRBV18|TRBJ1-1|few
TGTGCCAGCTCACAGGGGGGGGTATCTACCACTGAAGCTTTCTTT
CASSQGGVSTTEAFF
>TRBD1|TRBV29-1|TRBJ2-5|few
TGCAGCGTTGATCATAGGGGGCGAGGAGAGACCCAGTACTTC
CSVDHRGRGETQYF
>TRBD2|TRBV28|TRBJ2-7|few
TGTGCCAGCAGTCCCCTGCTCCGAGACAGTGGACTAGCGGGGGGGGTCGGGCAGTACTTC
CASSPLLRDSGLAGGVGQYF
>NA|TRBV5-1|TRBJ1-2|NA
TGCGCCAGCAGATCGACAGGTTATGGCTACACCTTC
CASRSTGYGYTF
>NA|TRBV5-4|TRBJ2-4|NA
TGTGCCAGCAGCTTGGGACAGCCAAACATTCAGTACTTC
CASSLGQPNIQYF
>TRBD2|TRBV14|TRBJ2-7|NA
TGTGCCAGCAGCCAATTCCTAGCGGGAGGCGAGCAGTACTTC
CASSQFLAGGEQYF
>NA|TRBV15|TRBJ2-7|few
TGTGCCACCAGCAGAGATCGTGGACGGGGCGAGCAGTACTTC
CATSRDRGRGEQYF
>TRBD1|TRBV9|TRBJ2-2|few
TGTGCCAGCAGCGTAGACAGGGGCGCCGGGGAGCTGTTTTTT
CASSVDRGAGELFF
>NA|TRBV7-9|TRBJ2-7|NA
TGTGCCAGCAGCCCTGGAGCGGGTGGGCCGGAAGAGCAGTACTTC
CASSPGAGGPEEQYF
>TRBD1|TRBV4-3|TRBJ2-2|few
TGCGCCAGCAGAAAGTTTCGGACAGGAGCGAACACCGGGGAGCTGTTTTTT
CASRKFRTGANTGELFF
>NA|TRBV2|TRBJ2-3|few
TGTGCCAGCAGTGAAGCCGGGGTGCGAGGGGATACGCAGTATTTT
CASSEAGVRGDTQYF
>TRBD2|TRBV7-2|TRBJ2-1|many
TGTGCCAGCAGCCCCGTAGCGGGGGTCCCGGCCGAGCAGTTCTTC
CASSPVAGVPAEQFF
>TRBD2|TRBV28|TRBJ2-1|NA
TGTGCCAGCAGTTTAGCCGGACTAGCGGGAGGGAATGAGCAGTTCTTC
CASSLAGLAGGNEQFF
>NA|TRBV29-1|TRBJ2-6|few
TGCAGCGCCGGAGTCTCTGGGGCCAACGTCCTGACTTTC
CSAGVSGANVLTF
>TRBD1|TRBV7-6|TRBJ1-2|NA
TGTGCCAGCAGCGAGGGAGCCGGGACAGCGCTCTGGGGGGGCTACACCTTC
CASSEGAGTALWGGYTF
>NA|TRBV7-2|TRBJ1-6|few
TGTGCCAGCAGCCAGAATGCGGATTCACCCCTCCACTTT
CASSQNADSPLHF
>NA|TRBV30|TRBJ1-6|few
TGTGCCTGGAGTGTTTCGCGGAGGGAGAGGTCTCGGGGTTCACCCCTCCACTTT
CAWSVSRRERSRGSPLHF
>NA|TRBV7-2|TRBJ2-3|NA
TGTGCCAGCAGCCCAACCAGTAGCACAGATACGCAGTATTTT
CASSPTSSTDTQYF
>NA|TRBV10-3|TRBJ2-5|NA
TGTGCCATCAGCAATACAGGGGGGGAAGAGACCCAGTACTTC
CAISNTGGEETQYF
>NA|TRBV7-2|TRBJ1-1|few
TGTGCCAGCAGGATAGGGGGGGCGAGTACTGAAGCTTTCTTT
CASRIGGASTEAFF
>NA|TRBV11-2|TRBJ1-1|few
TGTGCCAGCAGCTCAGGTGAGGGCGCCACTGAAGCTTTCTTT
CASSSGEGATEAFF
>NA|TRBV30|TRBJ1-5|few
TGTGCCTGGAGTGGAGCTAGGGGCCCTTATAGCAATCAGCCCCAGCATTTT
CAWSGARGPYSNQPQHF
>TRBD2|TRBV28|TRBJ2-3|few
TGTGCCAGCCGATGGCGACTAGCGGGAGCACAGAGCACAGATACGCAGTATTTT
CASRWRLAGAQSTDTQYF
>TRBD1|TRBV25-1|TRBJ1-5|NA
TGTGCCAGCAGTGAATCCACGGGACAGGGGACGAATCAGCCCCAGCATTTT
CASSESTGQGTNQPQHF
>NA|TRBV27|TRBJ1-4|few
TGTGCCAGCAGTCCCGGTGGTAACCACGTTAATGAAAAACTGTTTTTT
CASSPGGNHVNEKLFF
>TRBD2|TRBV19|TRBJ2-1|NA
TGTGCCAGTAGTCTTAGCGGGAGGCTCTACAATGAGCAGTTCTTC
CASSLSGRLYNEQFF
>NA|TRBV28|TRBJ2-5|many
TGTGCCAGCAGCAGTAGCGAGACCCAGTACTTC
CASSSSETQYF
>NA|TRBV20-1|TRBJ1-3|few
TGCAGTGCCAAACATGGAAACACCATATATTTT
CSAKHGNTIYF
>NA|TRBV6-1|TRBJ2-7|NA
TGTGCCAGCAGCGAAGATGGCGGTGAGCAGTACTTC
CASSEDGGEQYF
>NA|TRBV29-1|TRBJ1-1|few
TGCAGCGTTGAGGGTAGGGGGGGATACACTGAAGCTTTCTTT
CSVEGRGGYTEAFF
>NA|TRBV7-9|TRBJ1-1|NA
TGTGCCAGCAGCTCCCAAGCAGAAGCTTTCTTT
CASSSQAEAFF
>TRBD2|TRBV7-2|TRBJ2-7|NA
TGTGCCAGCAAGGTAGCGGGAGAATCGTCGTACGAGCAGTACTTC
CASKVAGESSYEQYF
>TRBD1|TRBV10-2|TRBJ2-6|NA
TGCGCCAGCAGTGGACAGGGGATAGACTCTGGGGCCAACGTCCTGACTTTC
CASSGQGIDSGANVLTF
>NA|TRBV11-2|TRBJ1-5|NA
TGTGCCAGCAGCTTAGATCGAGGGACTAATCAGCCCCAGCATTTT
CASSLDRGTNQPQHF
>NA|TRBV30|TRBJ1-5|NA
TGTGCCTGGAGTGCCCCAGGAACTCATGGTCAGCCCCAGCATTTT
CAWSAPGTHGQPQHF